The subject of this entry is one T cell receptor (beta chain). The antigen is undetermined. These data come from a study of cytomegalovirus exposure and HLA in healthy donors. Notes on the study in general: A cluster of highly shared sequence variants was likely a sequencing artifact. In a later analysis, an Asian-associated ancestry cluster reportedly showed fewer N-insertions than the roughly 730-donor mean.

This CDR3 contains 16 residues. The germline CDR1 and CDR2 sequences are SGHNT and YYREEE (reference sequence). V shed 3 bases and J shed 1 base, with 16 bases lying between them. The PCR was carried out with 60 Vbeta primers and 13 Jbeta primers. The protocol was immunoSEQ multiplex PCR, while the TCRdb copy is restricted to in-frame clones and leaves out a portion. The sample has 150,000 or so clones, approximately 81% seen once. The chain employs TRBV5-4 and TRBJ1-2, with D possibly being TRBD1 (6 bases). The sample was PBMCs. This clonotype was obtained from a man aged 25-40 years in good health and CMV-seronegative. CDR3 sequence reads: CASSSPLGHINYGYTF. The DNA of the CDR3 is TGTGCCAGCAGCTCGCCATTGGGACATATTAACTATGGCTACACCTTC.